This TCR beta chain appears in the sequencing data of a study of blood T cell repertoires in COVID-19. TCRdb's copy holds only in-frame clones and misses some; the assay was immunoSEQ multiplex PCR. The table lists about 260,000 clones, around 87% of them singletons. Losses at the gene ends were 4 bases for V and 7 bases for J; bases not matched to a gene: 11. Per the germline V gene, CDR1 is KGHDR and CDR2 is SFDVKD. This CDR3 has 16 residues. The source material was peripheral blood. The receptor was derived from a woman in her 50s with acute or convalescent COVID-19. The chain joins TRBV24-1 to TRBJ2-1; 8 positions match TRBD2. The CDR3 DNA is TGTGCCACCAGTGACAGACTAGCGCTGCTCCAGAATGAGCAGTTCTTC. Its translation: CATSDRLALLQNEQFF.